The sequence of this T cell receptor (beta chain) was determined in a study of cytomegalovirus exposure and HLA in healthy donors (dated 2017 in TCRdb). Background on the whole study: An earlier analysis of approximately 600 of the donors reported 250 to 300 Gb of sequence data and roughly 110 million unique TCR beta sequences from some 180 million T cells. An earlier analysis of around 580 of the donors used high-throughput TCR beta sequencing to judge whether each TCR beta V gene segment behaved as functional or pseudogenic. Rather than drawing on any new phenotypic data, the later analysis identified candidate immune exposures from TCR beta sequences and the way those sequences occurred across donors. The study used immunosequencing to profile the T cell repertoires of more than 650 subjects and linked those repertoires to cytomegalovirus serostatus. An early release that covered several hundred HLA-typed donors contained about 300 gigabases of sequencing data and tens of millions of unique TCR sequences. About 5 DR-DQ haplotypes were handled as single units for association and clustering, since linkage in the cohort was strong. The study aimed to test whether signatures of past pathogen exposure could be identified by cataloging public T cell receptors. To predict cytomegalovirus infection status, the study brought together high-throughput TCR immunosequencing, statistical association of individual TCRs with disease status, and machine learning. Both class I and class II loci were covered by HLA typing, at four-digit resolution. Among several hundred genotyped donors of the cohort, an average of around 240,000 unique TCR beta nucleotide sequences was sequenced per donor, of which about 19% were non-productive. Typing coverage varied by locus: about 620-630 donors for A, B, C, DRB1 and DQB1; under 550 for DQA1; more than 600 for DPA1; some 470 for DPB1. Alongside the repertoire data, information on donor age, sex, ethnicity and CMV serostatus was compiled. To study patterns of TCR occurrence, a later analysis re-analyzed previously published TCR beta repertoires from 500 to 850 donors and added high-resolution HLA genotyping. Of the 398 genotyped donors, less than 85% were placed in the genetic ancestry cluster associated with self-reported Caucasian donors. All discovery cohort repertoires had been generated using a single sequencing platform. A separate validation cohort of about 110 different subjects was used in addition to the 666-subject first cohort. Genome-wide SNP genotypes for about 65% of the roughly 700 donors were used in a later genetic analysis, which treated that subset as a discovery cohort.

The cohort consisted of some 670 healthy bone marrow donors. All cohort members were sampled while nominally healthy, although unrecorded immune exposures were likely present. The donor was CMV seropositive and belonged to the group of 250 to 350 seropositive cohort members. Every donor gave a peripheral blood sample, and the peripheral blood mononuclear cells from that sample were used for TCR beta sequencing. The Qiagen DNeasy Blood Extraction Kit was used to extract genomic DNA from the blood cell samples. Library preparation was by the immunoSEQ multiplex PCR assay. For the multiplex PCR, a mixture combining 60 forward primers for TCR Vbeta segments and 13 reverse primers for TCR Jbeta segments was used. Amplification of the CDR3 region of rearranged TCR beta genes was performed with a multiplex PCR assay on genomic DNA. On the Illumina HiSeq System, the amplified TCR beta libraries were sequenced as 87-base-pair reads. The authors' analysis ran thus. A later analysis counted about 80 million unique TCR beta chains across the 500 to 850 repertoires, and around 9.9 million of these chains were shared by at least two donors. Raw reads were error-corrected and collapsed into unique sequences by a nearest-neighbor algorithm in which closely related sequences were merged to remove PCR and sequencing errors. V, D and J gene segments were assigned by aligning CDR3 sequences to IMGT reference sequences. For a sequence to be retained, a match of at least six nucleotides to both a V gene segment and a J gene segment was required. Rearrangements were called productive when the CDR3 lacked stop codons and stayed in frame with V and J; all others were non-productive. Following IMGT convention, CDR3 was defined as the stretch from the second conserved V-encoded cysteine up to the conserved J-encoded phenylalanine. In an earlier analysis of roughly 610 of the donors, sequences lacking an unambiguous match to a single V gene segment were excluded. An earlier analysis of 587 of the donors called V segments functional above 56.7% productive rearrangements and segregating when the between-donor standard deviation exceeded 5%. A statistical classification framework was developed to diagnose cytomegalovirus status using the catalog of TCR beta chain sequences. In a later analysis, V and J genes were assigned by comparing TCR nucleotide sequences against IMGT/GENE-DB human TR gene sequences. In a later analysis, CDR3 sequences and most-parsimonious VDJ recombination scenarios were assigned using the TCRdist pipeline. In a later analysis, each TCR beta chain was defined by its CDR3 amino acid sequence together with its V-gene family, and reads without a unique V-gene family were excluded. In a later analysis, approximately 640 highly shared, low-generation-probability nucleotide sequences were removed to address suspected cross-contamination and a sequencing artifact. In a later analysis, a clonal expansion index was calculated for each public chain from normalized within-repertoire ranks of inferred template counts. In a later analysis, generation probabilities were computed with a VDJ recombination model fitted to out-of-frame rearrangements, and the resulting probabilities were checked against IGoR. In a later analysis, TCR-TCR, TCR-HLA and TCR-CMV co-occurrence was scored with hypergeometric tests, and a repertoire-size bias correction was applied to TCR pairs. To estimate false discovery rates, a later analysis permuted the HLA or CMV assignments 20 times. In a later analysis, co-occurring TCRs were grouped using DBSCAN, and TCRdist sequence similarity was added for clustering within HLA-allele-positive subsets. Co-occurrence clustering excluded repertoires with fewer than 30,000 or more than 120,000 public chains, plus five with anomalous nucleotide sharing. TCRdb stores this immuneACCESS table with in-frame sequences only. Part of the clones is absent; in the studies checked, under half of the shortfall reflects unresolved V genes, and no reason is known for the rest. D and trimming were read from the DNA, whereas the V and J calls and clone size are those reported in that table. The table for this sample lists 160,000 or so clones; 80% of them were counted only once. Less than 10% of the sample lies in the top ten.

As concerns this clone: Its antigen remains unidentified. No much larger clone exists at a distance of one base, and base qualities are not known.

The CDR3 sequence holds 14 residues, the cysteine and phenylalanine included. Only CDR3 DNA remains: 42 bases, in frame from the first base. For this chain, trimming is 5 bases at the V end and 2 bases at the J end, and the number of junction bases without a gene match is 6. In the germline V gene, CDR1 corresponds to SNHLY and CDR2 to FYNNEI. General study outcomes and caveats: Because counts were too low, some 17 rarely observed V segments, including chromosome 9 orphons, were excluded from the earlier analysis of some 540 of the donors. Compared with equally common non-associated chains, HLA-associated TCR beta chains in a later analysis were more clonally expanded and had lower generation probabilities. When HLA alleles, especially DR and DQ, strongly co-occurred, TCR associations were difficult to assign to individual alleles. According to a later analysis, most CMV-associated TCR beta chains appeared to be HLA-restricted, and the HLA associations seemed to be driven largely by CMV exposure. The 87-base-pair reads could not distinguish some IMGT-functional V segments, including TRBV6-2 and TRBV6-3, so those segments were excluded. Presence/absence analyses assumed roughly uniform sequencing depth across donors, an assumption that may not hold. In an earlier analysis of under 600 of the donors, most TCR beta V segments were observed in productive rearrangements about 90% or about 30% of the time, broadly matching IMGT annotations. Correlated functional status among segregating V segments might be attributable to linkage disequilibrium, but an unknown experimental factor could not be ruled out. The study gave a list of 150 to 200 TCR beta chains associated with cytomegalovirus. Across donors, most TCR sequences were observed very rarely, whereas some public TCRs were present in many individuals. Because HLA typing was unavailable for some donors at each locus, only the typed subset was used in association tests. This cohort had only TCR beta chains sequenced, and the lack of alpha or paired-chain data limited which features could be detected. Cytomegalovirus status was reported to be diagnosed by the classifier with high specificity and sensitivity in both the original and validation cohorts. A later analysis associated approximately 17,000 TCR beta sequences with specific HLA alleles at a false discovery rate of 0.05. A few of the identified cytomegalovirus-associated TCR beta chains were confirmed in vitro to be specific for cytomegalovirus antigens. An association between a missense DCLRE1C variant and V-gene and J-gene trimming of TCR beta chains was found in a later genetic analysis and replicated in an independent cohort. A group of highly shared sequence variants was considered likely to be a technical artifact of the sequencing pipeline. Several of the top co-occurrence clusters appeared to be linked to parvovirus B19, influenza, CMV and Epstein-Barr virus, according to a later analysis. Immune exposure information for the cohort was limited to CMV serostatus. It was suggested by the authors that the approach could potentially be generalized to other disease states and immunological phenotypes. A further reported finding was that TCR beta sequences accurately predicted the HLA-A and HLA-B alleles for most subjects in the first cohort. A later genetic analysis reported fewer N-insertions in productive TCRs among donors in an Asian-associated ancestry cluster than the roughly 700-donor mean. According to a later analysis, TCR association rates differed among HLA loci, with DRB1 alleles showing the most associated TCRs and HLA-C alleles showing the fewest.

The sample comprised PBMCs. The rearranged chain carries TRBV2 and TRBJ2-7, with 7 central nucleotides matching TRBD2. The sequence derives from a man aged 18 to 29 in good health and CMV-seropositive. The DNA sequence follows: TGTGCCAGCAGTTATACTAGCGCTGCCTACGAGCAGTACTTC. The resulting protein is CASSYTSAAYEQYF.